This T cell receptor (beta chain) was found in a study of OX40 agonist ivuxolimab in advanced cancers. This CDR3 region has 15 residues. The trim removed 2 bases at V and 7 bases at J, leaving 9 bases unmatched. Per the germline V gene, CDR1 is SGHTS and CDR2 is YDEGEE. Data came from immunoSEQ multiplex PCR; TCRdb stores just in-frame clones and leaves some out. Altogether nearly 65,000 clones are present, roughly nine tenths being singletons, with the ten largest covering over 3.5%. The sample consisted of CD4+ or CD8+ T cells sorted from blood, taken in a trial of the OX40 agonist ivuxolimab. The clonotype originates from an adult with an advanced solid tumor such as melanoma, head and neck, liver or kidney cancer. This chain links TRBV5-8 with TRBJ2-7, with TRBD2 identical over 10 bases. For the CDR3, the DNA is TGTGCCAGCAGCTTAGCCAGCGGGAGGGCCCGGGAGCAGTACTTC. Protein sequence: CASSLASGRAREQYF.